The 19 T cell receptor beta chains listed next were all sequenced from one sample in a study of blood T cells in healthy people across ages. Primed by a sample-barcoded 5' primer and a J-beta primer mix, a second PCR proceeded for roughly 6 to 12 cycles. A single record per CDR3 protein comes from TCRdb applying MiXCR to the 5' RACE reads. This table holds some 890,000 distinct CDR3 sequences, 25% to 35% found once. The data were also submitted as part of a second study, on T cells of mothers and their children.

Sequencing was carried out using blood. The receptors stem from a woman aged 40 to 50 in good health.

This clonotype has more than one count but fewer than ten. This chain links TRBV7-2 with TRBJ2-5; the D is unclear. V shed 4 bases and J shed 7 bases, with 7 bases lying between them. CDR1 and CDR2 (germline): SGHTA, FQGNSA. The CDR3 is made up of 11 amino acids. DNA for the CDR3: TGTGCCAGCAGCTCGGTCCGGACCCAGTACTTC. This gives the protein CASSSVRTQYF.

The chain employs TRBV10-3 and TRBJ1-1, with a possible D match to TRBD1 (6 bases). Trimming cost V 0 bases and J 6 bases, with 11 bases left between them. CDR1 and CDR2 (germline): ENHRY, SYGVKD. The CDR3 runs to 14 residues. This CDR3 is CAISESTGGAEAFF. Written as DNA, the CDR3 is TGTGCCATCAGTGAGTCGACAGGAGGAGCTGAAGCTTTCTTT.

The CDR3 spells CSVAGSGNTEAFF. In nucleotides, the CDR3 is TGCAGCGTTGCGGGATCGGGGAACACTGAAGCTTTCTTT. The chain has TRBV29-1 and TRBJ1-1; D remains ambiguous. Deletions cut 4 bases from V and 1 base from J, with 10 bases between. This CDR3 is 13 amino acids long. CDR1 and CDR2 from the germline V gene are SQVTM and ANQGSEA. Complete variable domain (other parts from reference TRBV29-1 and TRBJ1-1): SAVISQKPSRDICQRGTSLTIQCQVDSQVTMMFWYRQQPGQSLTLIATANQGSEATYESGFVIDKFPISRPNLTFSTLTVSNMSPEDSSIYLCSVAGSGNTEAFFGQGTRLTVV.

The V and J genes are TRBV5-1 and TRBJ1-5, with D maybe TRBD1 (5 bases). Germline loops: CDR1 SGHRS, CDR2 YFSETQ. V lost 3 bases and J 7 bases, leaving 14 bases between the germline ends. The CDR3 consists of 14 residues. The chain's CDR3 is CASSWAGTGQPQHF. The CDR3 coding sequence is TGCGCCAGCAGCTGGGCAGGGACCGGGCAGCCCCAGCATTTT.

Concerning this clonotype: Sequence at one end of the junction differs from germline and may be a read error. The V and J genes are TRBV27 and TRBJ2-4; 9 bases match TRBD1. Germline V gene sequence: CDR1 MNHEY, CDR2 SMNVEV (reference sequence). The CDR3 loop spans 17 amino acids. The CDR3 DNA sequence: TGTGCCGGCAGTCCACACACCTTGGACAGGGGAAAAAACATTCAGTACTTC. Its protein product is CAGSPHTLDRGKNIQYF.

The chain employs TRBV28 and TRBJ2-4, with TRBD1 matching over 10 bases. The CDR3 contains 13 residues. CDR1 and CDR2 (germline): MDHEN, SYDVKM. Unmatched junction bases numbered 3, after V lost 6 bases and J lost 7 bases. CDR3 in amino acids: CASRRTGGNIQYF. The CDR3, as DNA: TGTGCCAGCAGGAGGACAGGGGGGAACATTCAGTACTTC.

This clonotype was seen only a few times. A much larger clone is a single base away; this may be a read error. The chain recombines TRBV6-4 with TRBJ1-5; perhaps TRBD1 as D (5 bases). The length of the CDR3 is 13 residues. V was trimmed by 6 bases and J by 1 base, leaving 7 bases between them. Germline assignment: CDR1 MRHNA and CDR2 SNTAGT. The CDR3 sequence is CASREGSNQPQHF. In nucleotides, the CDR3 is TGTGCCAGCAGGGAGGGGAGCAATCAGCCCCAGCATTTT.

A few counts support this clonotype. The CDR3 loop is CASSPGAFAGVSQETQYF. The CDR3 DNA reads as TGTGCCAGCAGTCCTGGGGCGTTTGCTGGGGTATCGCAAGAGACCCAGTACTTC. This chain uses TRBV28 with TRBJ2-5; perhaps TRBD1 as D (5 bases). Germline CDR1 reads MDHEN; CDR2 reads SYDVKM. The CDR3 sequence is 18 residues long. Trimming removed 5 bases from V and 2 bases from J, with 24 bases in between.

This chain links TRBV5-1 with TRBJ2-7, with D unclear. From germline, CDR1 is SGHRS and CDR2 YFSETQ. The V end lost 5 bases, the J end lost 1 base, and 7 bases lay between the germline ends. The CDR3 runs to 12 residues. The CDR3 DNA follows: TGCGCCAGCAGTAGGGAATCCTACGAGCAGTACTTC. This sequence encodes CASSRESYEQYF.

The table lists this clonotype with many counts. The rearrangement joins TRBV28 to TRBJ2-7, with 12 positions matching TRBD2. Germline CDR1 reads MDHEN; CDR2 reads SYDVKM. V dropped 5 bases and J dropped 7; count of bases not matched to a gene: 9. The CDR3 is 15 amino acids. The CDR3 reads CASSLRLAGVLEQYF. CDR3 DNA sequence: TGTGCCAGCAGTCTCCGACTAGCGGGGGTGCTGGAGCAGTACTTC.

This chain links TRBV29-1 with TRBJ1-2; the D is unclear. Trimming removed 1 base at V and 12 bases at J, with 9 bases between. The germline V gene encodes CDR1 SQVTM and CDR2 ANQGSEA. The CDR3 consists of 10 residues. For the CDR3, the DNA is TGCAGCGTTGAAGGGTCGGGGAACACCTTC. Protein: CSVEGSGNTF.

This sequence joins TRBV28 and TRBJ1-2; 7 positions agree with TRBD1. The germline gives CDR1 MDHEN, CDR2 SYDVKM. V lost 2 bases, J lost 6 bases, and 12 bases stayed unmatched. There are 16 residues in the CDR3. As DNA, the CDR3 is TGTGCCAGCAGTTTAATTCGAGGGGGCGGTAGAGATGGCTACACCTTC. It encodes CASSLIRGGGRDGYTF.

V is TRBV5-5 and J is TRBJ2-2, with D possibly called TRBD1 or TRBD2 (7 bases each). Germline V gene lookup returns CDR1 SGHKS and CDR2 YYEKEE (reference sequence). V gave up 2 bases and J gave up 0 bases, with 11 bases separating them. This CDR3 has 16 residues. CDR3: CASSFSGGANTGELFF. The CDR3 DNA follows: TGTGCCAGCAGCTTTTCAGGGGGGGCGAACACCGGGGAGCTGTTTTTT.

The V and J genes are TRBV6-6 and TRBJ1-2; a possible D gene is TRBD1 (6 bases). Germline-derived CDR1 and CDR2 are MNHNY and SVGAGI (reference sequence). This CDR3 is built from 16 residues. Trimming stripped 5 bases from V and 0 bases from J, with 16 bases between. CDR3 amino acids: CASSPTRQGTNYGYTF. The CDR3 DNA is TGTGCCAGCAGTCCAACCCGGCAGGGGACTAACTATGGCTACACCTTC.

This clonotype was counted at least ten times. The chain carries TRBV12-3 or TRBV12-4 and TRBJ2-5; 9 bases are shared with TRBD2. The CDR3 covers 16 residues. V trimming: 3 bases; J trimming: 4 bases; junction bases outside the gene matches: 9. CDR3 coding DNA: TGTGCCAGCAGTTTGACCCGAGCGGGGGGATTAGAGACCCAGTACTTC. It codes for CASSLTRAGGLETQYF.

This rearrangement joins TRBV24-1 to TRBJ1-1; D remains unclear. CDR1 and CDR2 from the germline V gene are KGHDR and SFDVKD. Trimming stripped 4 bases from V and 11 bases from J, with 10 bases between. The CDR3 has 11 amino acids. The CDR3 DNA reads TGTGCCACCAGTGACGGGCGAGGGGCTTTCTTT. Encoded protein: CATSDGRGAFF.

This chain joins TRBV5-1 and TRBJ1-1; TRBD1 is a possible D gene (5 bases). The CDR3 contains 16 residues. Germline V lookup: CDR1 SGHRS, CDR2 YFSETQ. Trimming shortened V by 0 bases and J by 0 bases, and 12 bases separated the two germline ends. In DNA, the CDR3 is TGCGCCAGCAGCTTGGGTGGGGCGCTTATGAACACTGAAGCTTTCTTT. Amino acid sequence: CASSLGGALMNTEAFF.

This clonotype turned up a few times. CDR3 protein: CASSLEAASSYNEQFF. The CDR3 nucleotides are TGCGCCAGCAGCTTGGAAGCGGCAAGCTCCTACAATGAGCAGTTCTTC. The genes are TRBV5-1 and TRBJ2-1; possibly TRBD2 for D (5 bases). The V gene lost 0 bases and the J gene lost 0 bases, with 10 bases spanning the gap. The CDR3 is made up of 16 amino acids. Looked up from germline, CDR1 is SGHRS and CDR2 is YFSETQ.

The rearrangement links TRBV3-1 to TRBJ2-5; 7 positions agree with TRBD1. Per germline, CDR1 LGHDT and CDR2 YNNKEL (reference sequence). The J segment lost 4 bases and the V segment lost 5 bases, leaving 7 bases of the junction unmatched. This CDR3 is 14 amino acids long. This CDR3 reads CASSYMTGRETQYF. CDR3 sequence (DNA): TGTGCCAGCAGCTACATGACAGGGAGAGAGACCCAGTACTTC.